These 8 T cell receptor beta chains were sequenced from one sample in a study of blood T cell repertoires in COVID-19. Method: immunoSEQ multiplex PCR; TCRdb's copy keeps in-frame clones and lacks some. The sample carries a few hundred thousand clones, 80% to 90% recorded once. Input material: PBMCs or T cells enriched from blood (not recorded which). The receptors shown here come from a woman between 25 and 40 years old who had been exposed to COVID-19.

This clone appeared once. The V and J genes are TRBV28 and TRBJ1-2, with 7 positions matching TRBD1. The CDR3 has 15 residues. V gave up 6 bases and J gave up 1 base; unmatched junction bases: 8. Germline CDR1 MDHEN, CDR2 SYDVKM. The CDR3 coding sequence is TGTGCCAGCAGCATTACAGGGGCCGTTAACTATGGCTACACCTTC. It specifies CASSITGAVNYGYTF.

This chain uses TRBV11-2 with TRBJ2-5, with D possibly TRBD1 on 6 matching bases. This CDR3 comprises 13 residues. The germline V gene encodes CDR1 SGHAT and CDR2 FQNNGV. The ends were cut back, 1 base at V and 5 bases at J, with 8 bases in the middle. CDR3 in amino acids: CASSLGDKETQYF. CDR3 bases: TGTGCCAGCAGCTTAGGGGACAAGGAGACCCAGTACTTC.

The J gene is TRBJ2-1, the V gene TRBV4-2; D is possibly TRBD2 (6 bases). The germline CDR1 and CDR2 sequences are LGHNA and YNFKEQ. The CDR3 spans 16 residues. Trimming shortened V by 4 bases and J by 6 bases, and 19 bases separated the two germline ends. The CDR3 reads CASSPLPGLGVNEQFF. The CDR3 DNA reads TGTGCCAGCAGCCCGCTTCCGGGACTGGGAGTCAATGAGCAGTTCTTC.

The V gene is TRBV13, the J gene TRBJ1-2, with TRBD1 matching over 7 bases. The CDR3 loop spans 13 amino acids. V was clipped by 5 bases and J by 7 bases; unmatched bases: 7. Germline V CDR1 and CDR2: PRHDT, FYEKMQ (reference sequence). CDR3 bases: TGTGCCAGCAGCGCTACAGGGGTCGGTGGCTACACCTTC. Translated, it gives CASSATGVGGYTF.

V usage is TRBV10-3 and J usage is TRBJ2-3; TRBD1 aligns across 11 bases. Trimming removed 11 bases from V and 4 bases from J; junction bases left unmatched: 5. The CDR3 runs to 13 residues. Germline values: CDR1 ENHRY, CDR2 SYGVKD. As DNA, the CDR3 is TGTGCCCATGGGACAGGGGGTGCAGATACGCAGTATTTT. Translation gives CAHGTGGADTQYF.

The gene calls are TRBV30 and TRBJ2-7, with 7 nucleotides matching TRBD1. CDR3 length: 15 amino acids. The V gene end was trimmed by 0 bases and the J gene end by 6 bases; junction bases not matched to a gene: 11. CDR1 and CDR2 from the germline V gene are GTSNPN and SVGIG (reference sequence). CDR3 sequence: CAWSVPDRRRGEQYF. For the CDR3, the DNA is TGTGCCTGGAGTGTACCGGACAGGCGTAGGGGCGAGCAGTACTTC.

A single count supports this clone. The V and J genes are TRBV28 and TRBJ1-5; D perhaps matches TRBD1 (5 bases). The V gene lost 3 bases and the J gene lost 3 bases, with 12 bases spanning the gap. Germline-derived CDR1 and CDR2 are MDHEN and SYDVKM. The CDR3 runs to 15 residues. The CDR3 nucleotides read TGTGCCAGCAGTTTTGCGGGACCTGACAATCAGCCCCAGCATTTT. Translating gives CASSFAGPDNQPQHF.

V gene TRBV5-6 combines with J gene TRBJ1-2; 9 bases line up with TRBD1. Germline CDR1 reads SGHDT; CDR2 reads YYEEEE. V was clipped by 0 bases and J by 4 bases; unmatched bases: 4. The length of the CDR3 is 15 residues. For the CDR3, the DNA is TGTGCCAGCAGCTTGGGGGACAGGGCTGGCTATGGCTACACCTTC. Translation: CASSLGDRAGYGYTF. The variable domain in full, completed from reference TRBV5-6 and TRBJ1-2, reads DAGVTQSPTHLIKTRGQQVTLRCSPKSGHDTVSWYQQALGQGPQFIFQYYEEEERQRGNFPDRFSGHQFPNYSSELNVNALLLGDSALYLCASSLGDRAGYGYTFGSGTRLTVV.